A selection of T cell receptor beta chains follows, all from one sample in a study of human T cells and chemical hapten exposure. In TCRdb, the RACE reads were re-called with MiXCR into one record per CDR3 protein. The data hold 300,000 to 450,000 distinct CDR3 sequences, with more than 4.5% observed a single time. Sample: whole blood, taken in connection with sensitization to the hapten diphenylcyclopropenone (DPC). These receptor sequences come from a woman in her forties or fifties with alopecia areata. Some clones in this sample may be carry-over from other donors' samples. The CDR3 runs from the conserved cysteine through the conserved F or W.

>TRBV5-1|TRBJ2-7
CASSLRGATVLRSYGQYF
>TRBV12-3/TRBV12-4|TRBJ1-1
CASTQGVFNTEAFF
>TRBV29-1|TRBJ2-3
CSVHLTDTQYF
>TRBV4-2|TRBJ1-6
CASSQDLEVPYNSPLHF
>TRBV30|TRBJ1-5
CAWSVTMGNQPQHF
>TRBV6-6|TRBJ1-5
CASTRHRDSNQPQHF
>TRBV5-4|TRBJ2-3
CASSPRLAGGPDTQYF
>TRBV6-1|TRBJ1-5
CASRGEGHQPQHF
>TRBV20-1|TRBJ1-2
CSAPRQGNYGYTF
>TRBV5-1|TRBJ2-1
CASSSTGSEQFF
>TRBV29-1|TRBJ2-2
CSVATGGRGTGELFF
>TRBV7-3|TRBJ2-1
CASSPQPRANEQFF
>TRBV27|TRBJ2-2
CASRTGGASGELFF
>TRBV28|TRBJ2-3
CASTLQGSTDTQYF
>TRBV12-3/TRBV12-4|TRBJ1-4
CASSPGWLTTNEKLFF
>TRBV29-1|TRBJ2-1
CSVPPGTSGRSEQFF
>TRBV6-5|TRBJ1-3
CASSYRQGAGNTIYF
>TRBV29-1|TRBJ1-2
CSVEETYGYTF